The rows below give T cell receptor beta chains drawn from one sample of a study of T cell responses to AZD1222 COVID-19 vaccine. Some clones are missing from TCRdb's copy, which holds only in-frame ones; the method was immunoSEQ multiplex PCR. The data show roughly 70,000 clones, under 95% seen once. The material was peripheral blood, obtained 28 days after the second dose of the MenACWY control vaccine. These receptors were taken from an adult who received the MenACWY meningococcal vaccine as a control. CDR3s include the opening cysteine and the closing phenylalanine or tryptophan. A D gene is named only where the DNA matches it firmly. Clone sizes are given selectively: once, few, many, or a class where the clone is expanded.

j_gene	d_gene	v_gene	abundance	CDR3nt	CDR3aa
TRBJ1-2	TRBD1	TRBV27	once	TGTGCCAGCAGTTTAGGTAGGACAGGGGGCTATGGCTACACCTTC	CASSLGRTGGYGYTF
TRBJ2-1	TRBD2	TRBV7-2	NA	TGTGCCAGCAGTGGTAGCGGGAGCTCCTACAATGAGCAGTTCTTC	CASSGSGSSYNEQFF
TRBJ1-2	NA	TRBV19	medium-sized	TGTGCCAGTAGTATCCTGGACCGCTATGGCTACACCTTC	CASSILDRYGYTF
TRBJ1-2	NA	TRBV6-5	NA	TGTGCCAGCAGGCAGGGACGGGACTATGGCTACACCTTC	CASRQGRDYGYTF
TRBJ2-1	NA	TRBV12-2	NA	TGTGCAAGTCGCTTATTAGGGGGTCAAGGTAGCTCCTACAATGAGCAGTTCTTC	CASRLLGGQGSSYNEQFF
TRBJ1-2	NA	TRBV5-4	once	TGTGCCAGCAGCCGGGACGGAGCTAACTATGGCTACACCTTC	CASSRDGANYGYTF
TRBJ1-2	NA	TRBV28	NA	TGTGCCAGCAGTCCGGGATCCACCGACTATGGCTACACCTTC	CASSPGSTDYGYTF
TRBJ2-2	NA	TRBV28	NA	TGTGCCAGCCTCGGGACACCGAACACCGGGGAGCTGTTTTTT	CASLGTPNTGELFF
TRBJ2-3	TRBD2	TRBV10-3	NA	TGTGCCATCAGTGGGGGGGGTACGCAGTATTTT	CAISGGGTQYF
TRBJ2-3	NA	TRBV6-2/TRBV6-3	NA	TGTGCCAGCACCCCTAGGTTCGGCGGGGATACGCAGTATTTT	CASTPRFGGDTQYF
TRBJ2-2	TRBD1	TRBV7-6	NA	TGTGCCAGCAGCCATTGGACAGGGACGGACACCGGGGAGCTGTTTTTT	CASSHWTGTDTGELFF
TRBJ1-5	NA	TRBV7-2	once	TGTGCCAGCAGCTTAGGGGGGAGAAGCAATCAGCCCCAGCATTTT	CASSLGGRSNQPQHF
TRBJ1-1	TRBD1	TRBV3-1/TRBV3-2	NA	TGTGCCAGCCGGCGGGGACAGGGGAACACTGAAGCTTTCTTT	CASRRGQGNTEAFF
TRBJ1-5	NA	TRBV5-1	NA	TGCGCCAGCAGCACCGGGACACCCGATCAGCCCCAGCATTTT	CASSTGTPDQPQHF
TRBJ1-4	NA	TRBV9	NA	TGTGCCAGCAGCGTAGAAGGGTCTTCGCGGGAAAAACTGTTTTTT	CASSVEGSSREKLFF
TRBJ1-3	TRBD1	TRBV28	NA	TGTGCCAGCAGCCAACAGGGGAGAAACACCATATATTTT	CASSQQGRNTIYF
TRBJ1-2	NA	TRBV28	NA	TGTGCCAGCAGTTTACAGGGATCACAGGGCAGTGGCTACACCTTC	CASSLQGSQGSGYTF
TRBJ1-4	NA	TRBV5-4	NA	TGTGCCAGCAGGCCGAACCTGGAGACCGAAAAACTGTTTTTT	CASRPNLETEKLFF
TRBJ1-5	NA	TRBV4-1	NA	TGCGCCAGCAGCCAAACGAGGGTCCGTCAGCCCCAGCATTTT	CASSQTRVRQPQHF
TRBJ1-2	NA	TRBV4-1	few	TGCGCCAGCAGCCCTCCGACAGCTAACTATGGCTACACCTTC	CASSPPTANYGYTF
TRBJ2-1	NA	TRBV5-1	NA	TGCGCCAGCAGACTGAATGACAATGAGCAGTTCTTC	CASRLNDNEQFF
TRBJ1-1	NA	TRBV3-1/TRBV3-2	NA	TGTGCCAGCAGCCCGAATGGGGCTGCTGAAGCTTTCTTT	CASSPNGAAEAFF
TRBJ1-2	NA	TRBV7-2	NA	TGTGCCAGCAGCTTAGGCTTTAAAGGTGGCTACACCTTC	CASSLGFKGGYTF
TRBJ1-3	NA	TRBV30	NA	TGTGCCTCCATTGGCAGGGAGAACACCATATATTTT	CASIGRENTIYF
TRBJ1-1	NA	TRBV6-4	NA	TGTGCCAGCAGTGCCTCCGGGATGAACACTGAAGCTTTCTTT	CASSASGMNTEAFF
TRBJ1-1	TRBD1	TRBV5-1	NA	TGCGCCAGCAGCTTGCCCGACAGGGGGGCGGCTGAAGCTTTCTTT	CASSLPDRGAAEAFF
TRBJ1-2	TRBD1	TRBV28	NA	TGTGCCAGCAGCGACAGGGCCTTTGGGGGCTACACCTTC	CASSDRAFGGYTF
TRBJ1-2	NA	TRBV28	NA	TGTGCCAGTAACGACCCTAGCTATGGCTACACCTTC	CASNDPSYGYTF
TRBJ1-1	NA	TRBV3-1/TRBV3-2	NA	TGTGCCAGCACCCCGTGGGGGGGATCGGGAACTGAAGCTTTCTTT	CASTPWGGSGTEAFF
TRBJ2-6	NA	TRBV18	NA	TGTGCCAGCTCACCTATTTCTGGGGCCAACGTCCTGACTTTC	CASSPISGANVLTF
TRBJ1-3	NA	TRBV7-9	NA	TGTGCCAGCAGCCCCAGGAGCTCTGGAAACACCATATATTTT	CASSPRSSGNTIYF
TRBJ1-5	NA	TRBV27	NA	TGTGCCAGCAGTTTCAAGAGCAATCAGCCCCAGCATTTT	CASSFKSNQPQHF
TRBJ1-1	NA	TRBV3-1/TRBV3-2	NA	TGTGCCAGCAGGTTTCGGGGGGCTAGTAGGGACACTGAAGCTTTCTTT	CASRFRGASRDTEAFF
TRBJ2-1	TRBD2	TRBV18	NA	TGTGCCAGCTCACCACTATACGGGAGGGCTTACAATGAGCAGTTCTTC	CASSPLYGRAYNEQFF
TRBJ1-3	NA	TRBV7-2	NA	TGTGCCAGCAGCTTAGACGGTATGGACCTCCCCATATATTTT	CASSLDGMDLPIYF
TRBJ1-1	TRBD1	TRBV6-5	NA	TGTGCCAGCAGACCGAGGACAGGGGGGGGTGAAGCTTTCTTT	CASRPRTGGGEAFF
TRBJ1-1	NA	TRBV5-1	NA	TGCGCCAGCAGCTATGACAGTACTGAAGCTTTCTTT	CASSYDSTEAFF
TRBJ2-2	NA	TRBV19	NA	TGTGCCAGTAGTAAACGAATCGACCCTCTCACCGGGGAGCTGTTTTTT	CASSKRIDPLTGELFF
TRBJ2-7	NA	TRBV5-4	NA	TGTGCCAGCAGCTTCAATCGGGGGAACTACGAGCAGTACTTC	CASSFNRGNYEQYF
TRBJ1-5	NA	TRBV30	NA	TGTGCCTGGGATGTGGACCGCAGCTCAAGCGGGAATCAGCCCCAGCATTTT	CAWDVDRSSSGNQPQHF
TRBJ1-2	NA	TRBV28	NA	TGTGCCAGCACCCAGGACATACTCTATGGCTACACCTTC	CASTQDILYGYTF
TRBJ2-1	NA	TRBV6-5	NA	TGTGCCAGCAGCCTGACTACTCTTCAATACCCGGAGCAGTTCTTC	CASSLTTLQYPEQFF